What follows is one T cell receptor beta chain and its context. Its target is unknown. Other DNA sequences from this sample encode an identical CDR3 as well. The authors reverse transcribed all of the isolated RNA, so sequencing captured expressed TCRB transcripts. Using immunoSEQ multiplex PCR, the repertoire was profiled, and TCRdb retains in-frame clones only, with some absent. The sample has 640,000 or so clones; around 15% are singletons. This specimen comes from a study of beta chain features in type 1 diabetes. Study in general: Age and gender were similar between patients and healthy donors, as were cell yields. Study results and limitations: Patients' naive, central memory and regulatory TCRB repertoires appeared more alike than those of healthy donors. A moderate, significant TCRB CDR3 shortening appeared in type 1 diabetes across four CD4+ subsets.

Based on CD45RO/CCR7/CD25/CD127/CD95/CD27, CD4+ regulatory, stem cell-like memory, naive and central memory cells were sorted. This clonotype was sampled from a man aged 18-30 years with type 1 diabetes. The sequenced sample consisted of naive CD4+ T cells from blood.

CDR3 nucleotide sequence: TGTGCCAGCAGAACCGGGACAGGCTCCTACGAGCAGTACTTC. It specifies CASRTGTGSYEQYF. The chain couples TRBV6-5 to TRBJ2-7; 8 bases fit TRBD1. V lost 6 bases, J lost 0 bases, and 4 bases stayed unmatched. Germline CDR1 and CDR2: MNHEY and SVGAGI. The CDR3 contains 14 residues.